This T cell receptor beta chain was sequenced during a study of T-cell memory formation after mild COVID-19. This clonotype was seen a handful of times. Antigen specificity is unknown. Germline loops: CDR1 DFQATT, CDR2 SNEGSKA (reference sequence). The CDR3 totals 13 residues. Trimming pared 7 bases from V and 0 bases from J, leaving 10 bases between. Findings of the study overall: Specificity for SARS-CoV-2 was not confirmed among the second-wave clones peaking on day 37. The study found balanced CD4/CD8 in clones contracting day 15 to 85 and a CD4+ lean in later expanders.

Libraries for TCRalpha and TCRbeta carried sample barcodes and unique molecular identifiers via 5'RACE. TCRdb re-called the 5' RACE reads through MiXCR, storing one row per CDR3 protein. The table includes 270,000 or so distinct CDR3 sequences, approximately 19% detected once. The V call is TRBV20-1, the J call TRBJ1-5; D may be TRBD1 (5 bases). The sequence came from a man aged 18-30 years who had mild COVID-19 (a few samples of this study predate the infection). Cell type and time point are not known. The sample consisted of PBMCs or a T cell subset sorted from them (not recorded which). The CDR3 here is CSVDDSSNQPQHF. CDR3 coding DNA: TGCAGTGTCGACGACAGTAGCAATCAGCCCCAGCATTTT.